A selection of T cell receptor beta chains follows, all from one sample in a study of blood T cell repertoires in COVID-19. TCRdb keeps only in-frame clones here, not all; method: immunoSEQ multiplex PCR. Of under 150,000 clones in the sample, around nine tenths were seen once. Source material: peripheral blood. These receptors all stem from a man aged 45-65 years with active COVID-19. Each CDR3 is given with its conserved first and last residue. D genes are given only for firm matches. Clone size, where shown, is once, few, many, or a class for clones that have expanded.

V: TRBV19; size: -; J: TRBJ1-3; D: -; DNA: TGTGCCAGTAGTAGCCGCCCGGACATTACTGGAAACACCATATATTTT; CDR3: CASSSRPDITGNTIYF
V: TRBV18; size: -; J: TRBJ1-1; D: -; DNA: TGTGCCAGCTCCCCCTCCGCTAGCAGGACTGAAGCTTTCTTT; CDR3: CASSPSASRTEAFF
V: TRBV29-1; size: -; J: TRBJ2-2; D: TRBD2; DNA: TGCAGCGTCGGGACTACTCACACCGGGGAGCTGTTTTTT; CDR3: CSVGTTHTGELFF
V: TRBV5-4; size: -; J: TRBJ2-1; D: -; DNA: TGTGCCAGCAGCTTGACGGGAACTTACAATGAGCAGTTCTTC; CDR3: CASSLTGTYNEQFF
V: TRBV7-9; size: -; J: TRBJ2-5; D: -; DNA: TGTGCCAGCAGCCAGGCGCAGTGGGAGACCCAGTACTTC; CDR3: CASSQAQWETQYF
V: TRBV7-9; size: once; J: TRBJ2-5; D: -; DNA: TGTGCCAGCAGCTTAGTCGGAGAGACCCAGTACTTC; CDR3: CASSLVGETQYF
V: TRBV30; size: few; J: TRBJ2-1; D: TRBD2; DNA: TGTGCCTGGGCGGGTCTAGCGGGAGTATCTCGTGAGCAGTTCTTC; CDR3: CAWAGLAGVSREQFF
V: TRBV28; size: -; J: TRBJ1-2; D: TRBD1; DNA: TGTGCCAGCAGTGGGGACAGGGCCTATGGCTACACCTTC; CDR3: CASSGDRAYGYTF
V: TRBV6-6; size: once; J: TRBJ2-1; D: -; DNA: TGTGCCAGCAGTAACCAGCAGGGAACCTACAATGAGCAGTTCTTC; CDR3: CASSNQQGTYNEQFF
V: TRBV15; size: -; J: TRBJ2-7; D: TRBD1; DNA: TGTGCCACCAGTACCGGGACAGGGAACTCCTACGAGCAGTACTTC; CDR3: CATSTGTGNSYEQYF
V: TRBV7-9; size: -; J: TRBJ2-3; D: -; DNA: TGTGCCAGCAGCTTGACAGGCTCCACAGATACGCAGTATTTT; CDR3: CASSLTGSTDTQYF
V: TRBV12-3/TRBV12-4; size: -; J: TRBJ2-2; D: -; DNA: TGTGCCAGCAGTCCCGGGTTGGCCGGGGAGCTGTTTTTT; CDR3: CASSPGLAGELFF
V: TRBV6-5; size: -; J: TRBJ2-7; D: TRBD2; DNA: TGTGCCAGCAGTTACGGGAGGGGTCCCGCCTACGAGCAGTACTTC; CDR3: CASSYGRGPAYEQYF
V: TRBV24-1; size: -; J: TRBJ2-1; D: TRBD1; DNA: TGTGCCACCAGCGGATGGACAGGGGAATACAATGAGCAGTTCTTC; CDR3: CATSGWTGEYNEQFF
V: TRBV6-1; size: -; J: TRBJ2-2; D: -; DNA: TGTGCCAGCAGTGAACCTCCCAGGGGGGCCTCCGGGGAGCTGTTTTTT; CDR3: CASSEPPRGASGELFF
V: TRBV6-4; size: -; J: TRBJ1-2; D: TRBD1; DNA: TGTGCCAGCAGTGAGGACAGGGCAAACTATGGCTACACCTTC; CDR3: CASSEDRANYGYTF
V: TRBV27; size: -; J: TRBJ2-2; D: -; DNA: TGTGCCAGCAGTTCTCCGGCGGCGAACACCGGGGAGCTGTTTTTT; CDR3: CASSSPAANTGELFF
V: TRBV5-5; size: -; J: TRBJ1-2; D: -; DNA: TGTGCCAGCAGCTTATTACAGGCCAGTGGCTACACCTTC; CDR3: CASSLLQASGYTF
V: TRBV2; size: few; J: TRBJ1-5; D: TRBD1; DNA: TGTGCCAGCACGGACAGGGCTGGCAATCAGCCCCAGCATTTT; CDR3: CASTDRAGNQPQHF
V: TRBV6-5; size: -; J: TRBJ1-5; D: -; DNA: TGTGCCAGCAGAGGCGGGAATCAGCCCCAGCATTTT; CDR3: CASRGGNQPQHF
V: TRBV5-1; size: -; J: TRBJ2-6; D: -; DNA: TGCGCCAGCAGCTTTTTATCGAGGCTCTCGGGGGCCAACGTCCTGACTTTC; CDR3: CASSFLSRLSGANVLTF
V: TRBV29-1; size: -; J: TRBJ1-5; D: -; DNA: TGCAGCGTTGTGACAACCGATAGCAATCAGCCCCAGCATTTT; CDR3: CSVVTTDSNQPQHF
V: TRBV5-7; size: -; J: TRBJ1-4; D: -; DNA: TGTGCCAGCAGCTTGGGCTTCACTCGTAGAGGTTGTGAAAAACTGTTTTTT; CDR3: CASSLGFTRRGCEKLFF
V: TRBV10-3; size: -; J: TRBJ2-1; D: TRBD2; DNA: TGTGCCATCAGCCGACTAGCCGCCGACAATGAGCAGTTCTTC; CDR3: CAISRLAADNEQFF
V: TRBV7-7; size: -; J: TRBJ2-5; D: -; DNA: TGTGCCAGCAGCTTAGCTATGACTGCAGAGACCCAGTACTTC; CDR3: CASSLAMTAETQYF
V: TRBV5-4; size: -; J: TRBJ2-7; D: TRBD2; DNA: TGTGCCAGCAGCTCCCTGACTAGCGGGAGATACGAGCAGTACTTC; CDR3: CASSSLTSGRYEQYF
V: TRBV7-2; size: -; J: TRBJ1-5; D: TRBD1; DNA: TGTGCCAGCAGCCCTACAGGGGCGGACAATCAGCCCCAGCATTTT; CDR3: CASSPTGADNQPQHF
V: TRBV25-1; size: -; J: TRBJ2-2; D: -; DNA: TGTGCCAGCAGTCGACTCCCGAACACCGGGGAGCTGTTTTTT; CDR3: CASSRLPNTGELFF
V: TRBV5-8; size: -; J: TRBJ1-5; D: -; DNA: TGTGCCAGCAGCTTTTACAATCAGCCCCAGCATTTT; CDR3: CASSFYNQPQHF
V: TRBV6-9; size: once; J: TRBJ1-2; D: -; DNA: TGTGCCAGCAGTTACCCCCAGGGTGGCTACACCTTC; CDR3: CASSYPQGGYTF
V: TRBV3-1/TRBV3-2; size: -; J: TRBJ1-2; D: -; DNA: TGTGCCAGCAGCCACAGGGGCGGCGGCTACACCTTC; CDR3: CASSHRGGGYTF
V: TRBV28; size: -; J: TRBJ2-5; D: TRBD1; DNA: TGTGCCAGCAGTTTACCTCGGGACAGGGGCCAAGAGACCCAGTACTTC; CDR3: CASSLPRDRGQETQYF
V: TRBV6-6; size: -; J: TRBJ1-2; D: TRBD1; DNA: TGTGCCAGCAGAGTTCCGGGCAGGGGGCTTCCTGGCTACACCTTC; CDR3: CASRVPGRGLPGYTF
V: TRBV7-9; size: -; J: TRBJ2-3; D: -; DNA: TGTGCCAGCTTCCGTGCGGGGAGCACAGATACGCAGTATTTT; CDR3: CASFRAGSTDTQYF
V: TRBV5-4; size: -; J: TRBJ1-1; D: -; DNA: TGTGCCAGCAGCTTGGCCGGAGGCATTGAAGCTTTCTTT; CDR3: CASSLAGGIEAFF
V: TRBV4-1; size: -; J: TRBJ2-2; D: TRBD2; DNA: TGCGCCAGCAGCCAGGCGACTAGCGTGAACACCGGGGAGCTGTTTTTT; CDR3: CASSQATSVNTGELFF
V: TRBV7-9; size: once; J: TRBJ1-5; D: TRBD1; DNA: TGTGCCAGCAGCTCTGACAGGGGACCTCAGCCCCAGCATTTT; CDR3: CASSSDRGPQPQHF
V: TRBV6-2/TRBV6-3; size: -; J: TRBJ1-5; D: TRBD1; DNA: TGTGCCAGCAGTTATCAAGGACAGGGGGGAGTACCCCAGCATTTT; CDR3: CASSYQGQGGVPQHF
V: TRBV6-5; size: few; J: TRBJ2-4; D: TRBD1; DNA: TGTGCCAGCAGTTACTCACGGACAGGCAAAAACATTCAGTACTTC; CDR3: CASSYSRTGKNIQYF